The present TCR beta chain was sequenced within a study of T cell repertoires in cytomegalovirus infection (dated by TCRdb to 2018 to 2020). Background for the entire study: Donor HLA type was relevant to the analysis, as public TCR beta signatures indicated carriage of CMV infection together with the matching HLA type. Broader findings and caveats from the paper: In the ex vivo response, HLA-C-restricted CMV-specific TCR beta clonotypes were dominant, and in two of eight donors the single most frequent clonotype came from this HLA-C-restricted group. In both this cohort and an independent cohort of approximately 350 donors, the cumulative frequency of public TCR beta family members distinguished carriers of CMV infection plus the relevant HLA type.

The sequencer was an Illumina HiSeq 1500. TCRdb took the public reads, trimmed them with fastp at Q25, ran MiXCR for clone calling and kept in-frame beta chains. When rows share a CDR3 protein, they turn into one entry using the most common DNA and genes. The sample table contains under 150,000 distinct CDR3 sequences; only one count was recorded for 24% of them. Approximately 35% of the sample is held by the ten biggest clonotypes. This clonotype was counted a few times. Its antigen remains undetermined. Base qualities are not at hand, and no much larger clone is one base apart. The sequence came from a human donor in good health (CMV status not recorded). Some clones in this sample may be carry-over from other donors' samples. The sequenced material came from PBMCs, sequenced either directly or after in vitro stimulation (not recorded which).

CDR3 protein: CASSWTRSGNEQFF. The DNA sequence reads TGTGCCAGCAGTTGGACTAGGTCGGGCAATGAGCAGTTCTTC. The V gene is TRBV11-3 and the J gene is TRBJ2-1; 7 central bases correspond to TRBD2. The germline V gene specifies SGHNT as CDR1 and YENEEA as CDR2. V trim: 6 bases; J trim: 6 bases; unmatched bases: 8. The CDR3, cysteine through phenylalanine, is 14 amino acids long. Here the CDR3 DNA is all that survives: 42 bases in frame from base 1.